The rows below give T cell receptor beta chains drawn from one sample of a study of T cell responses to AZD1222 COVID-19 vaccine. Data came from immunoSEQ multiplex PCR; TCRdb stores just in-frame clones and leaves some out. This table has 95,000 to 100,000 clones, approximately 84% appearing once. The input for sequencing was peripheral blood, taken 28 days after the second AZD1222 dose. The receptors shown here come from an adult who received the AZD1222 COVID-19 vaccine. CDR3s include the opening cysteine and the closing phenylalanine or tryptophan. The order of the fields is V gene, clone size, CDR3 length, D gene, J gene, CDR3 DNA, CDR3 protein. A D gene is named only where the DNA matches it firmly. Only part of the rows carry a size: once, few, many, or a class if the clone is expanded.

TRBV30	.	13	.	TRBJ1-1	TGTGCCTGGAGTCAATATGCGGTCACTGAAGCTTTCTTT	CAWSQYAVTEAFF
TRBV7-2	.	15	.	TRBJ2-1	TGTGCCAGCAGCTTAGGTCCAGCGGGCTTAAATGAGCAGTTCTTC	CASSLGPAGLNEQFF
TRBV6-5	few	14	.	TRBJ2-7	TGTGCCAGCAGGCTCGGGATGGTTTCCTACGAGCAGTACTTC	CASRLGMVSYEQYF
TRBV4-1	.	15	TRBD1	TRBJ2-7	TGCGCCAGCACGGTTGGCCGGACAGGCCTCTACGAGCAGTACTTC	CASTVGRTGLYEQYF
TRBV13	.	13	TRBD1	TRBJ1-6	TGTGCCAGCAGCTTAGAGGGGGCTTCACCCCTCCACTTT	CASSLEGASPLHF
TRBV5-1	.	13	.	TRBJ1-1	TGCGCCTCCGGGGGGCCAGGCGTCACTGAAGCTTTCTTT	CASGGPGVTEAFF
TRBV10-3	.	12	TRBD1	TRBJ1-4	TGTGCCATCAGTGAGCAGGGGGCTACACTGTTTTTT	CAISEQGATLFF
TRBV3-1/TRBV3-2	.	14	.	TRBJ1-2	TGTGCCAGCAGCCAAGGTCCGGGAATCTATGGCTACACCTTC	CASSQGPGIYGYTF
TRBV2	once	12	.	TRBJ1-1	TGTGCCATGGGTCGGAGGAACACTGAAGCTTTCTTT	CAMGRRNTEAFF
TRBV7-3	.	14	TRBD2	TRBJ2-3	TGTGCCAGCAGCATGACTAGCGGCACAGATACGCAGTATTTT	CASSMTSGTDTQYF
TRBV6-5	.	14	.	TRBJ2-5	TGTGCCAGCAGTTACTCGAGCAGGCGGGAGACCCAGTACTTC	CASSYSSRRETQYF
TRBV6-5	once	14	.	TRBJ1-1	TGTGCCAGTAAGGGGTGGGTTGTGAACACTGAAGCTTTCTTT	CASKGWVVNTEAFF
TRBV7-2	.	11	.	TRBJ2-7	TGTGCCAGCAGCCTCAAAGTCGAGCAGTACTTC	CASSLKVEQYF
TRBV5-1	.	15	TRBD2	TRBJ2-3	TGCGCCAGCAGCGATGGCGGGAGGAGCACAGATACGCAGTATTTT	CASSDGGRSTDTQYF
TRBV5-4	.	15	.	TRBJ1-1	TGTGCCAGCAGCCTCAAAGGGGGTTTGAACACTGAAGCTTTCTTT	CASSLKGGLNTEAFF
TRBV7-2	.	14	.	TRBJ1-4	TGTGCCAGCAGCCAGGGTAGCGGGGGTGAAAAACTGTTTTTT	CASSQGSGGEKLFF
TRBV14	.	18	TRBD2	TRBJ2-3	TGTGCCAGCAGCCAAGATTTGGGTCTAGCGGGAGGAAAAGATACGCAGTATTTT	CASSQDLGLAGGKDTQYF
TRBV3-1/TRBV3-2	once	12	.	TRBJ2-3	TGTGCCAGCAGCCCCCGGGCAGATACGCAGTATTTT	CASSPRADTQYF
TRBV7-3	few	13	.	TRBJ2-2	TGTGCCAGCAGCTTTGGGGGCACCGGGGAGCTGTTTTTT	CASSFGGTGELFF
TRBV3-1/TRBV3-2	.	16	.	TRBJ1-6	TGTGCCAGCAGCCAAGATGGGGGGTTGGGAAATTCACCCCTCCACTTT	CASSQDGGLGNSPLHF
TRBV3-1/TRBV3-2	.	17	.	TRBJ2-3	TGTGCCAGCAGCCAAGAGATATCGGGGACTAGCACAGATACGCAGTATTTT	CASSQEISGTSTDTQYF
TRBV11-3	.	15	.	TRBJ2-7	TGTGCCAGCAGCTTGGGTTCTAGCGCGTCCTACGAGCAGTACTTC	CASSLGSSASYEQYF
TRBV20-1	.	11	.	TRBJ2-5	TGCAGTGCCATACTCCAAGAGACCCAGTACTTC	CSAILQETQYF
TRBV3-1/TRBV3-2	.	14	TRBD1	TRBJ2-1	TGTGCCAGCAGCTTTCGACAGGGAAGGAGTGAGCAGTTCTTC	CASSFRQGRSEQFF
TRBV30	.	15	.	TRBJ1-3	TGTGCCTGGAGTGTCTGGGGGTCTACTGGAAACACCATATATTTT	CAWSVWGSTGNTIYF
TRBV3-1/TRBV3-2	.	11	.	TRBJ2-1	TGTGCCAGCAGGACTTACAATGAGCAGTTCTTC	CASRTYNEQFF
TRBV5-8	.	15	.	TRBJ1-6	TGTGCCCAGCAGTCTTATGTAGCGGGCGGTTCACCCCTCCACTTT	CAQQSYVAGGSPLHF
TRBV10-2	once	14	TRBD1	TRBJ2-7	TGCGCCAGCAGCATGGGACAGGGGGGATACCCAACTAATTTC	CASSMGQGGYPTNF
TRBV9	.	18	TRBD1	TRBJ1-6	TGTGCCAGCAGCGTAGGGCCCTGGGACAGGGTTGGGAATTCACCCCTCCACTTT	CASSVGPWDRVGNSPLHF
TRBV12-5	.	14	TRBD1	TRBJ2-1	TGTGCTAGTGGGCGGACAGGGGATGGGGATGAGCAGTTCTTC	CASGRTGDGDEQFF
TRBV10-1	.	16	.	TRBJ1-1	TGCGCCAGCTTGAGCCCCACAGAGGGGGGGAACACTGAAGCTTTCTTT	CASLSPTEGGNTEAFF
TRBV6-6	.	12	.	TRBJ1-2	TGTGCCAGCAGTCCCAGGGTGGGGGACTACACCTTC	CASSPRVGDYTF
TRBV5-1	few	17	TRBD1	TRBJ1-2	TGCGCCAGCAGCTCGAGGACAGGGGGCGAAACTAACTATGGCTACACCTTC	CASSSRTGGETNYGYTF
TRBV7-8	few	14	.	TRBJ2-7	TGTGCCAGCAGCTTAGACAGGAGAACCTACGAGCAGTACTTC	CASSLDRRTYEQYF
TRBV5-4	.	14	.	TRBJ1-3	TGTGCCAGCAGTCCCACGCAGGGAGGAAACACCATATATTTT	CASSPTQGGNTIYF
TRBV25-1	.	16	.	TRBJ2-2	TGTGCCAGCAGTGTAACCGGGACGGGGAACACCGGGGAGCTGTTTTTT	CASSVTGTGNTGELFF
TRBV7-2	.	15	TRBD2	TRBJ2-7	TGTGCCAGCAGCCCCGGACTAGCGGCTCGCTACGAGCAGTACTTC	CASSPGLAARYEQYF
TRBV3-1/TRBV3-2	few	14	TRBD2	TRBJ2-5	TGTGCCAGCAGCACTAGCGGGGGACACGAGACCCAGTACTTC	CASSTSGGHETQYF
TRBV4-1	.	14	.	TRBJ1-2	TGCGCCAGCAGCCAAATTGTAGCGTTCGATGGCTACACCTTC	CASSQIVAFDGYTF
TRBV6-2/TRBV6-3	once	15	TRBD2	TRBJ2-7	TGTGCCAGCCGCCTAGGAGCGGGGGTCTCCTACGAGCAGTACTTC	CASRLGAGVSYEQYF
TRBV5-1	.	15	.	TRBJ2-2	TGCGCCAGCAGCTTCGGGGTCGGGAGTACCGGGGAGCTGTTTTTT	CASSFGVGSTGELFF
TRBV12-3/TRBV12-4	.	13	.	TRBJ1-1	TGTGCCAGCACATTGGGAAATGTGGCTGAAGCTTTCTTT	CASTLGNVAEAFF
TRBV24-1	.	19	TRBD1	TRBJ2-1	TGTGCCACCACGGCGTCGGGACAGGGCTCAGAAAACTCCTACAATGAGCAGTTCTTC	CATTASGQGSENSYNEQFF
TRBV5-1	.	12	.	TRBJ2-1	TGCGCCAGCAGCATTGGCTACAATGAGCAGTTCTTC	CASSIGYNEQFF
TRBV6-2/TRBV6-3	.	16	.	TRBJ2-7	TGTGCCAGCAGTTACTCGGCAGGGACAACACCTTACGAGCAGTACTTC	CASSYSAGTTPYEQYF
TRBV7-9	.	15	TRBD2	TRBJ2-3	TGTGCCAGCAGCGTTACTAGCGGAACGACAGATACGCAGTATTTT	CASSVTSGTTDTQYF
TRBV5-1	.	16	.	TRBJ2-1	TGCGCCAGTAACGAGGCCCCGGGGAGTGGGTCCGATGAGCAGTTCTTC	CASNEAPGSGSDEQFF
TRBV5-1	few	14	.	TRBJ2-2	TGCGCCAGCAGCTTGACGGTGAACACCGGGGAGCTGTTTTTT	CASSLTVNTGELFF
TRBV6-5	.	15	.	TRBJ2-3	TGTGCCAGCTTACGACTCCCTCAGGGTTCAGATACGCAGTATTTT	CASLRLPQGSDTQYF
TRBV29-1	few	16	TRBD2	TRBJ2-1	TGCAGCGTTGTGGGTTTACTAGCGGGCTTGAGGTATGAGCAGTTCTTC	CSVVGLLAGLRYEQFF
TRBV30	.	17	TRBD2	TRBJ2-1	TGTGCCTGGAGTGTATCCCGGACTAGCGGGAGTCTTGATGAGCAGTTCTTC	CAWSVSRTSGSLDEQFF
TRBV11-3	.	15	TRBD2	TRBJ2-1	TGTGCCAGCAGCTTGGGACTAGCGGGAAGCGATGAGCAGTTCTTC	CASSLGLAGSDEQFF
TRBV14	.	15	.	TRBJ2-3	TGTGCCAGCAGCCATAGCGGCCCCGGTCGAGATACGCAGTATTTT	CASSHSGPGRDTQYF
TRBV5-1	.	14	.	TRBJ1-4	TGCGCCAGCAGCTTGGGCAGAAGTAATGAAAAACTGTTTTTT	CASSLGRSNEKLFF
TRBV2	.	12	TRBD2	TRBJ2-1	TGTGCCAGCAGCGGACTAGTCAATGAGCAGTTCTTC	CASSGLVNEQFF
TRBV30	once	13	.	TRBJ2-3	TGTGCCTGGAGTGCGACAGACACAGATACGCAGTATTTT	CAWSATDTDTQYF
TRBV7-2	.	17	TRBD2	TRBJ2-5	TGTGCCAGCAGTACAGTGGCTAGCGGGAGGGCTCGAGAGACCCAGTACTTC	CASSTVASGRARETQYF
TRBV5-4	.	16	TRBD1	TRBJ2-2	TGTGCCAGCAGCTTGGGAGGCAGGGGGTTTAACGGGGAGCTGTTTTTT	CASSLGGRGFNGELFF
TRBV7-3	once	15	.	TRBJ2-1	TGTGCCAGCAGCTTATTTGGGACTGAAAACAATGAGCAGTTCTTC	CASSLFGTENNEQFF
TRBV19	.	15	TRBD2	TRBJ2-1	TGTGCCAGTAGCCCGCGGGGACTATCTTACAATGAGCAGTTCTTC	CASSPRGLSYNEQFF